This T cell receptor beta chain came from a study of pediatric ulcerative colitis. CDR3 size: 14 residues. V dropped 10 bases and J dropped 0 bases, with 13 bases sitting between them. Per the germline V gene, CDR1 is LNHDA and CDR2 is SQIVND (reference sequence). Sequenced by immunoSEQ multiplex PCR; TCRdb stores in-frame clones only, minus some. The sample consists of about 60,000 clones, 85% to 90% of them appearing once. The TCR originated in a boy between 5 and 17 years old who was a control in a study of pediatric ulcerative colitis. This chain links TRBV19 with TRBJ1-3; D not resolved. Material for sequencing was blood. DNA of the CDR3: TGTGCCACTCGAATCAGCAACTCTGGAAACACCATATATTTT. Amino acids: CATRISNSGNTIYF.